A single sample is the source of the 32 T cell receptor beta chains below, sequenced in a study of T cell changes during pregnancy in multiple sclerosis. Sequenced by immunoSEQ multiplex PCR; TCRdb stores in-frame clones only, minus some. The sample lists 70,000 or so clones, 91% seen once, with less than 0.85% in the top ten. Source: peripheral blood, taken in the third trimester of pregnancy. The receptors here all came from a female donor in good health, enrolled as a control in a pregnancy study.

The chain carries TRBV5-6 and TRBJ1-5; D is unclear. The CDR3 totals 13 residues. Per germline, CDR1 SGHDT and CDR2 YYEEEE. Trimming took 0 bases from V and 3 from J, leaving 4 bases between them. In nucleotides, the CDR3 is TGTGCCAGCAGCTTGGGTTACAATCAGCCCCAGCATTTT. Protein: CASSLGYNQPQHF. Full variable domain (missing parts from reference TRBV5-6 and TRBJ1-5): DAGVTQSPTHLIKTRGQQVTLRCSPKSGHDTVSWYQQALGQGPQFIFQYYEEEERQRGNFPDRFSGHQFPNYSSELNVNALLLGDSALYLCASSLGYNQPQHFGDGTRLSIL.

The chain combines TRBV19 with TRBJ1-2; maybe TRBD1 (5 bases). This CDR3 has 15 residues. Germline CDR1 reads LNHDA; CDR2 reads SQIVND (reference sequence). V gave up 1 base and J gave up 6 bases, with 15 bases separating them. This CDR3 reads CASSIVSGRVDGYTF. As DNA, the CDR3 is TGTGCCAGTAGTATAGTTTCTGGCAGGGTAGATGGCTACACCTTC.

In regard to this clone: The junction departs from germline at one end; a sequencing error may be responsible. CDR3 DNA: TGTGCTAGCAGTCCTGGGGCGACCGCGATGCAGACCCAGTACTTC. Its translation is CASSPGATAMQTQYF. The rearrangement joins TRBV7-7 to TRBJ2-5; the D gene is possibly TRBD1 (5 bases). Looked up from germline, CDR1 is SSHAT and CDR2 is FNYEAQ (reference sequence). This CDR3 has 15 amino acids.

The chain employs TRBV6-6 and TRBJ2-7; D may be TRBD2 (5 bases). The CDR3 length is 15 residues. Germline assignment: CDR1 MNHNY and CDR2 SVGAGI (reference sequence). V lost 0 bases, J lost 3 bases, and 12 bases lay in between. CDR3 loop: CASSYSRARDYEQYF. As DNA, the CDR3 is TGTGCCAGCAGTTACTCGCGGGCCCGCGACTACGAGCAGTACTTC.

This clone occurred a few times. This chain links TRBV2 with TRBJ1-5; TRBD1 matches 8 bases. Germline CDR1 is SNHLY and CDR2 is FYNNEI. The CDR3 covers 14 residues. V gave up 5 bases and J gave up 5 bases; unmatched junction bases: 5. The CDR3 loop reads CASSRTGTDQPQHF. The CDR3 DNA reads TGTGCCAGCAGTCGGACAGGGACCGATCAGCCCCAGCATTTT.

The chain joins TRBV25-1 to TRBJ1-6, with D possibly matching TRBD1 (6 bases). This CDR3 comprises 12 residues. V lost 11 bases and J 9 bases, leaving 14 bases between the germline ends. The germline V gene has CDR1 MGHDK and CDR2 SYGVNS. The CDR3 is CASHAGASPLHF. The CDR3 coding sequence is TGTGCCTCTCACGCGGGGGCTTCACCCCTCCACTTT.

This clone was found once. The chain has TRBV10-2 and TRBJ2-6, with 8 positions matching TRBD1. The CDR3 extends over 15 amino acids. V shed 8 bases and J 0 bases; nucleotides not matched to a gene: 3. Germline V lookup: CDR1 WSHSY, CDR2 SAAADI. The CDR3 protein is CASGRGRSGANVLTF. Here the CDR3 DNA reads TGCGCCAGCGGCAGGGGGCGCTCTGGGGCCAACGTCCTGACTTTC.

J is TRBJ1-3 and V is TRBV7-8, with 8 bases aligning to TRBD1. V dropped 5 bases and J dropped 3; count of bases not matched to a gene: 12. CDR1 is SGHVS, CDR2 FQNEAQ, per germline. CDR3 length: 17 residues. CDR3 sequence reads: CASSPWDRQSSGNTIYF. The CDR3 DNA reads TGTGCCAGCAGCCCCTGGGACAGGCAGAGCAGTGGAAACACCATATATTTT.

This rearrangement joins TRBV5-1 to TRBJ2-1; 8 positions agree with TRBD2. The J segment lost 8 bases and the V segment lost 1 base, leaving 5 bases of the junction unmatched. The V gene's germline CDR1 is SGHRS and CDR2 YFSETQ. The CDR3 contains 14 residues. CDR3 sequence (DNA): TGCGCCAGCAGCTTGAGCGGGAGAAAGGATGAGCAGTTCTTC. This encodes CASSLSGRKDEQFF.

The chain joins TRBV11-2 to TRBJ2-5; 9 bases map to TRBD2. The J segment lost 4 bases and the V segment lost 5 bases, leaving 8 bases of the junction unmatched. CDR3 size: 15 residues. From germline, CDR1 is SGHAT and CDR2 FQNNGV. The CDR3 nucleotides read TGTGCCAGCAGCCCCCAGGGAGCGGGAGGAGAGACCCAGTACTTC. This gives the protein CASSPQGAGGETQYF.

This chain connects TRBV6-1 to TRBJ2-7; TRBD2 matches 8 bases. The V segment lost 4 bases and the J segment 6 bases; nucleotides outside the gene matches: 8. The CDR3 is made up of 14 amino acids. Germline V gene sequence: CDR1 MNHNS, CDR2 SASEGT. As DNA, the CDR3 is TGTGCCAGCAGTGCGGGGACTAGTACTACCGAGCAGTACTTC. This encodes CASSAGTSTTEQYF.

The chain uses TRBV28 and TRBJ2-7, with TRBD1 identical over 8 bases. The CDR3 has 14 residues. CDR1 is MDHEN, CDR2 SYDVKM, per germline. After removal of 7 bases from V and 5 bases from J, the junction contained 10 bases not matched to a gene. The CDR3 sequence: CASTPDRAVHEQYF. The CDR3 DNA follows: TGTGCCAGCACCCCGGACAGGGCGGTCCACGAGCAGTACTTC.

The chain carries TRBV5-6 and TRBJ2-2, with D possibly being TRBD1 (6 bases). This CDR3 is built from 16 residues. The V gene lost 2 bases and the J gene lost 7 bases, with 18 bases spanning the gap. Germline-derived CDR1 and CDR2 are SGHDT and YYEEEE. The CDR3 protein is CASSLGTPIGGGELFF. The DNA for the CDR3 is TGTGCCAGCAGCTTAGGGACACCCATTGGTGGCGGGGAGCTGTTTTTT.

The CDR3 DNA is TGTGCCAGCAGCCCCCTGACTAGCGGGGGGGCCTTTTCTCCGCAGTATTTT. It specifies CASSPLTSGGAFSPQYF. This chain connects TRBV11-3 to TRBJ2-3, with TRBD2 identical over 14 bases. V lost 5 bases, J lost 10 bases, and 14 bases stayed unmatched. Germline CDR1 and CDR2: SGHNT and YENEEA. The CDR3 contains 17 residues.

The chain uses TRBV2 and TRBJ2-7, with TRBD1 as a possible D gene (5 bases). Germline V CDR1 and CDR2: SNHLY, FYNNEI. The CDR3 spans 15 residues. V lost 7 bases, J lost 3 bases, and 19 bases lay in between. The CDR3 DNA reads TGTGCCAGCACCAAGAACAGGAAAGAAAACTACGAGCAGTACTTC. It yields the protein CASTKNRKENYEQYF.

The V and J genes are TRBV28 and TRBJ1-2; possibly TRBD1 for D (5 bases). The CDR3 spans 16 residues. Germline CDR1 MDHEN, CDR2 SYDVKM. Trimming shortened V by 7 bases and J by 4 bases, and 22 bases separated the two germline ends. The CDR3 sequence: CASNHPGEGKSYGYTF. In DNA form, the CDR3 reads TGTGCCAGCAATCACCCGGGGGAGGGGAAAAGCTATGGCTACACCTTC.

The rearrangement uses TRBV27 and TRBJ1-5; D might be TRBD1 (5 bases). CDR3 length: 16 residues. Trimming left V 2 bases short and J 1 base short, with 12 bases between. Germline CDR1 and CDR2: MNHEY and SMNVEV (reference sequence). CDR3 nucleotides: TGTGCCAGCAGTTTAGGGGCCGGGGGAAGCAATCAGCCCCAGCATTTT. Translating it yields CASSLGAGGSNQPQHF.

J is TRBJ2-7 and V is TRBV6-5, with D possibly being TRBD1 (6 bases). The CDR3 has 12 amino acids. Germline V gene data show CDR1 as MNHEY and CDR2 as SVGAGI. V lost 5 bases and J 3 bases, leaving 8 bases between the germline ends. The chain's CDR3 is CASSKGGYEQYF. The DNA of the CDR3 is TGTGCCAGCAGTAAAGGGGGCTACGAGCAGTACTTC.

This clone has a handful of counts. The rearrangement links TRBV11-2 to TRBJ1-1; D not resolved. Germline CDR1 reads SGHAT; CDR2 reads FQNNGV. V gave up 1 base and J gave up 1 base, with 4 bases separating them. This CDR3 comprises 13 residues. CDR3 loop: CASSLGGNTEAFF. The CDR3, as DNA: TGTGCCAGCAGCTTAGGAGGGAACACTGAAGCTTTCTTT.

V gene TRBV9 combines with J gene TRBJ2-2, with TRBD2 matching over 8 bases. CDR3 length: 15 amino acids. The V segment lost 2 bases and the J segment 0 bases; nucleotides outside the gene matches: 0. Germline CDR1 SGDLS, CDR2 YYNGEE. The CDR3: CASSVSGTNTGELFF. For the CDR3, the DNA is TGTGCCAGCAGCGTTAGCGGGACGAACACCGGGGAGCTGTTTTTT.

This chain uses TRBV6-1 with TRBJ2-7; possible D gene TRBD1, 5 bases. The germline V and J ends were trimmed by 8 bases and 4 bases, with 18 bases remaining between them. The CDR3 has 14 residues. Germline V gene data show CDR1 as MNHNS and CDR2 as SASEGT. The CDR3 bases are TGTGCCAGCTCCTGGGGCCAGGGCTCTTACGAGCAGTACTTC. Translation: CASSWGQGSYEQYF.

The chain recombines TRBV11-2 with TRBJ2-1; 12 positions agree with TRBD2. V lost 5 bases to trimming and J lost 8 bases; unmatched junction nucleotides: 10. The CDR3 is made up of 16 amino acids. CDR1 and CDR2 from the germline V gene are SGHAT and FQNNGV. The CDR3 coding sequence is TGTGCCAGCAGCCGTACGGCTAGCGGGGGGGCCGATGAGCAGTTCTTC. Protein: CASSRTASGGADEQFF.

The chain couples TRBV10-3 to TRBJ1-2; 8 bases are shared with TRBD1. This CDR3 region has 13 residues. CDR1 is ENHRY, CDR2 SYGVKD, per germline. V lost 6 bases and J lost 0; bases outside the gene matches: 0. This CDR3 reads CAIRQGANYGYTF. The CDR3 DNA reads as TGTGCCATCAGACAGGGGGCTAACTATGGCTACACCTTC.

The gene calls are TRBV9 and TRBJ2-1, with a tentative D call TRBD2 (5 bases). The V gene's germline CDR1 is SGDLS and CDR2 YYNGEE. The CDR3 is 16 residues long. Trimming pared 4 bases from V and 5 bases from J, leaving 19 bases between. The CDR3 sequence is CASSTSGRGRNNEQFF. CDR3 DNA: TGTGCCAGCAGCACCTCAGGACGGGGTCGAAACAATGAGCAGTTCTTC.

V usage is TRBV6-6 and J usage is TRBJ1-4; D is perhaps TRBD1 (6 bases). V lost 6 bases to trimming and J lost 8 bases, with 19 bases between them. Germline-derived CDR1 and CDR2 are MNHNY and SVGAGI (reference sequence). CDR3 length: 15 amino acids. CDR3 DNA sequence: TGTGCCAGCAGCCTACAGGGTTCTCTGGGGGAAAAACTGTTTTTT. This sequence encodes CASSLQGSLGEKLFF.

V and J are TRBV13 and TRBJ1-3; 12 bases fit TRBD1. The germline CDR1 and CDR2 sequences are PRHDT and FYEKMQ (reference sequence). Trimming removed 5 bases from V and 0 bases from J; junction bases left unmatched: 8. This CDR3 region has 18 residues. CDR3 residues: CASSDRDRGRSSGNTIYF. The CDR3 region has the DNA TGTGCCAGCAGCGACCGGGACAGGGGGCGAAGCTCTGGAAACACCATATATTTT.

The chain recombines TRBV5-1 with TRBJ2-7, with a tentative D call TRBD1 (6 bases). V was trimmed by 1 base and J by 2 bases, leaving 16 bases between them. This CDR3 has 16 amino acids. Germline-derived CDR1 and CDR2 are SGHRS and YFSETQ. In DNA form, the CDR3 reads TGCGCCAGCAGCTTGATGGGGGCAGCGGAGGCCTACGAGCAGTACTTC. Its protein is CASSLMGAAEAYEQYF. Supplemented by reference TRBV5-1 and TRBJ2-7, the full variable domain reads KAGVTQTPRYLIKTRGQQVTLSCSPISGHRSVSWYQQTPGQGLQFLFEYFSETQRNKGNFPGRFSGRQFSNSRSEMNVSTLELGDSALYLCASSLMGAAEAYEQYFGPGTRLTVT.

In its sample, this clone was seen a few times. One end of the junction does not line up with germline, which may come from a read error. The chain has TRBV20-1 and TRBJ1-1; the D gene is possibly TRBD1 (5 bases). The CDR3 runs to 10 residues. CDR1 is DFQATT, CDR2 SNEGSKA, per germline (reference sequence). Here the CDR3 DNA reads TGCAGTGCGAAACACGCCGGGACTCTCTTT. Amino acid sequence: CSAKHAGTLF.

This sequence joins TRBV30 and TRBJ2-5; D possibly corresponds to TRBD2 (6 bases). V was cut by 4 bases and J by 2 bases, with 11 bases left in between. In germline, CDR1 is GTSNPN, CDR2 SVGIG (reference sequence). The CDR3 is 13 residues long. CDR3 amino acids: CAWNSGAQETQYF. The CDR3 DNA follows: TGTGCCTGGAATAGCGGAGCACAAGAGACCCAGTACTTC.

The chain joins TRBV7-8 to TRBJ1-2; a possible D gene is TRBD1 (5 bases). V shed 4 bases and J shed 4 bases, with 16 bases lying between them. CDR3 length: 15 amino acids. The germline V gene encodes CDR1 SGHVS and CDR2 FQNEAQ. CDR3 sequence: CASSSREANFYGYTF. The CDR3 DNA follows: TGTGCCAGCAGCTCCAGGGAGGCGAATTTCTATGGCTACACCTTC.

CDR3 in amino acids: CASSQPSGRAVNEQFF. The CDR3 DNA is TGTGCCAGCAGCCAGCCTAGCGGGCGAGCCGTCAATGAGCAGTTCTTC. This chain joins TRBV4-2 and TRBJ2-1, with TRBD2 matching 8 bases. Looked up from germline, CDR1 is LGHNA and CDR2 is YNFKEQ. This CDR3 has 16 residues. After removal of 3 bases from V and 6 bases from J, the junction contained 10 bases not matched to a gene.

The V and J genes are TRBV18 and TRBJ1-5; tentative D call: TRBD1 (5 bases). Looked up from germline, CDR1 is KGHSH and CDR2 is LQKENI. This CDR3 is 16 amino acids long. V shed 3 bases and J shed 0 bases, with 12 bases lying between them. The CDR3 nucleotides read TGTGCCAGCTCACCTCCCCAGGGCGGTAGCAATCAGCCCCAGCATTTT. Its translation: CASSPPQGGSNQPQHF.